Shown below are 27 T cell receptor beta chains from a single sample sequenced in a study of cytomegalovirus exposure and HLA in healthy donors. PCR used 60 Vbeta primers and 13 Jbeta primers. The assay was immunoSEQ multiplex PCR, and TCRdb's table has in-frame clones only and misses some. The data hold 120,000 or so clones, with 60% to 75% observed a single time. Source material: PBMCs. All receptors derive from a woman aged 45-59 years in good health and CMV-seropositive.

This clone was observed a few times. The CDR3 nucleotides read TGCGCCAGCAGGGTTCTAGCGGGAGAAATCCAAGAGACCCAGTACTTC. Protein product: CASRVLAGEIQETQYF. This rearrangement joins TRBV5-1 to TRBJ2-5, with 10 bases fitting TRBD2. V lost 5 bases and J lost 1; bases outside the gene matches: 8. Germline-derived CDR1 and CDR2 are SGHRS and YFSETQ. The CDR3 has 16 residues.

CDR3: CASSLGLSNYGYTF. CDR3 nucleotide sequence: TGCGCCAGCAGCTTGGGACTTTCTAACTATGGCTACACCTTC. V and J are TRBV5-1 and TRBJ1-2; no reliable D call. The V gene's germline CDR1 is SGHRS and CDR2 YFSETQ. Trimming took off 0 bases at V and 0 bases at J, with 6 bases between the two ends. CDR3 length: 14 residues.

The V gene is TRBV18, the J gene TRBJ1-1; weak D call: TRBD1 (6 bases). V was clipped by 6 bases and J by 4 bases, with 21 bases between them. The germline CDR1 and CDR2 sequences are KGHSH and LQKENI. CDR3 length equals 16 residues. The CDR3 DNA reads as TGTGCCAGCTCTCCTACCTTTCCCACAGGGTTCACTGAAGCTTTCTTT. It yields the protein CASSPTFPTGFTEAFF.

This chain joins TRBV7-8 and TRBJ2-2; D possibly corresponds to TRBD2 (6 bases). The CDR3 runs 13 residues. The germline V gene encodes CDR1 SGHVS and CDR2 FQNEAQ. Trimming left V 5 bases short and J 7 bases short, with 11 bases between. The CDR3 bases are TGTGCCAGCAGCGACGGGGGACTCGGGGAGCTGTTTTTT. Translation: CASSDGGLGELFF.

This clone is labeled as medium-sized. The chain combines TRBV6-4 with TRBJ1-2; possible D gene TRBD1, 6 bases. Germline CDR1 reads MRHNA; CDR2 reads SNTAGT. V dropped 6 bases and J dropped 5 bases, with 19 bases sitting between them. This CDR3 is built from 15 residues. CDR3 bases: TGTGCCAGCAGCCCCGGAGGACAGTCAGCTTATGGCTACACCTTC. It translates to CASSPGGQSAYGYTF.

J is TRBJ1-2 and V is TRBV7-8; no clear D gene. The V end lost 5 bases, the J end lost 4 bases, and 11 bases lay between the germline ends. The CDR3 covers 13 residues. Germline V gene lookup returns CDR1 SGHVS and CDR2 FQNEAQ. The CDR3 protein is CASSQTETYGYTF. The CDR3 DNA is TGTGCCAGCAGCCAAACAGAGACCTATGGCTACACCTTC. Together with reference TRBV7-8 and TRBJ1-2, the CDR3 gives the full variable domain: GAGVSQSPRYKVAKRGQDVALRCDPISGHVSLFWYQQALGQGPEFLTYFQNEAQLDKSGLPSDRFFAERPEGSVSTLKIQRTQQEDSAVYLCASSQTETYGYTFGSGTRLTVV.

The chain combines TRBV2 with TRBJ2-7; 11 bases are shared with TRBD2. V shed 6 bases, J shed 4 bases, and the junction held 5 bases outside the gene matches. Germline V gene sequence: CDR1 SNHLY, CDR2 FYNNEI. This CDR3 contains 14 residues. DNA for the CDR3: TGTGCCAGCAGGGGACTAGCGGACTATTACGAGCAGTACTTC. It yields the protein CASRGLADYYEQYF.

The gene calls are TRBV6-6 and TRBJ1-5; D not certain. The ends were cut back, 5 bases at V and 6 bases at J, with 8 bases in the middle. The CDR3 loop spans 12 amino acids. The germline V gene has CDR1 MNHNY and CDR2 SVGAGI (reference sequence). The CDR3 sequence: CASSTRGQPQHF. The CDR3 DNA follows: TGTGCCAGCAGTACCCGCGGTCAGCCCCAGCATTTT.

This clone was seen only a few times. This chain connects TRBV19 to TRBJ1-5; D remains unclear. Trimming removed 4 bases at V and 7 bases at J, with 8 bases between. This CDR3 is built from 12 residues. CDR1 is LNHDA, CDR2 SQIVND, per germline (reference sequence). The CDR3, as DNA: TGTGCCAGTAGTAGGAGTAGGCAGCCCCAGCATTTT. This sequence encodes CASSRSRQPQHF.

The chain carries TRBV6-5 and TRBJ1-6; a weak D match, TRBD1 (6 bases). Trimming cost V 3 bases and J 5 bases, with 11 bases left between them. The CDR3 is 15 amino acids. Germline CDR1 is MNHEY and CDR2 is SVGAGI. The CDR3 DNA sequence: TGTGCCAGCAGTTATACAGGGCGGGATAATTCACCCCTCCACTTT. It codes for CASSYTGRDNSPLHF.

This clone came up once. V and J are TRBV5-1 and TRBJ1-4, with 8 bases aligning to TRBD1. Unmatched junction bases numbered 12, after V lost 4 bases and J lost 7 bases. The CDR3 loop spans 16 amino acids. Germline V gene sequence: CDR1 SGHRS, CDR2 YFSETQ. CDR3 DNA: TGCGCCAGCAGCGGGACCGTCAGGGGGCTTGGTGAAAAACTGTTTTTT. This translates into CASSGTVRGLGEKLFF.

The chain links TRBV5-4 to TRBJ2-1; TRBD2 is a possible D gene (6 bases). V lost 3 bases and J 3 bases, leaving 16 bases between the germline ends. CDR1 SGHNT and CDR2 YYREEE come from the germline V gene (reference sequence). CDR3 length: 16 residues. The CDR3 DNA sequence: TGTGCCAGCAGCTCATCGCGGGGAGGCATCTACAATGAGCAGTTCTTC. This sequence encodes CASSSSRGGIYNEQFF.

The chain employs TRBV7-8 and TRBJ1-1; D gene unclear. Germline CDR1 and CDR2: SGHVS and FQNEAQ. V was clipped by 0 bases and J by 8 bases, with 13 bases between them. The CDR3 runs 14 residues. The CDR3 bases are TGTGCCAGCAGCTTAGCGGAGGGCCGGAGAGAAGCTTTCTTT. Its translation: CASSLAEGRREAFF. The variable domain in full, with the rest retrieved from reference TRBV7-8 and TRBJ1-1, is GAGVSQSPRYKVAKRGQDVALRCDPISGHVSLFWYQQALGQGPEFLTYFQNEAQLDKSGLPSDRFFAERPEGSVSTLKIQRTQQEDSAVYLCASSLAEGRREAFFGQGTRLTVV.

This clone appeared a single time. This chain links TRBV11-2 with TRBJ1-5, with no clear D. Trimming cost V 0 bases and J 3 bases, with 9 bases left between them. Germline V gene data show CDR1 as SGHAT and CDR2 as FQNNGV. The CDR3 is 15 residues long. CDR3 in amino acids: CASSLDQWLNQPQHF. CDR3 DNA: TGTGCCAGCAGCTTAGATCAATGGCTCAATCAGCCCCAGCATTTT. The full variable domain, completed using reference TRBV11-2 and TRBJ1-5, is EAGVAQSPRYKIIEKRQSVAFWCNPISGHATLYWYQQILGQGPKLLIQFQNNGVVDDSQLPKDRFSAERLKGVDSTLKIQPAKLEDSAVYLCASSLDQWLNQPQHFGDGTRLSIL.

This clone was seen a single time. The chain carries TRBV12-5 and TRBJ1-1; 9 bases line up with TRBD1. V dropped 5 bases and J dropped 11; count of bases not matched to a gene: 6. CDR3 length: 12 residues. Germline CDR1 and CDR2: LGHNT and FRNRAP. The DNA for the CDR3 is TGTGCTAGTGGTCCCCTAGACAGGGGGGCTTTCTTT. It yields the protein CASGPLDRGAFF.

This clone was seen a handful of times. Other nucleotide sequences from this sample produce the same CDR3. The chain employs TRBV5-1 and TRBJ2-2, with D perhaps TRBD1 (5 bases). The V gene's germline CDR1 is SGHRS and CDR2 YFSETQ. The V and J ends lost 2 bases and 5 bases respectively, with 7 bases between them. The CDR3 sequence is 13 residues long. The CDR3 nucleotides read TGCGCCAGCAGCTTAGACAGAACCGGGGAGCTGTTTTTT. This gives the protein CASSLDRTGELFF.

This clone was picked up a small number of times. The rearrangement joins TRBV7-6 to TRBJ2-2; maybe TRBD1 (6 bases). With 2 bases removed from V and 7 bases from J, the gap between germline ends came to 11 bases. Germline V gene lookup returns CDR1 SGHVS and CDR2 FNYEAQ. This CDR3 is built from 14 residues. Written as DNA, the CDR3 is TGTGCCAGCAGCTTACAACAGGGATACGGGGAGCTGTTTTTT. Its protein product is CASSLQQGYGELFF. Drawing the rest from reference TRBV7-6 and TRBJ2-2, the complete variable domain is GAGVSQSPRYKVTKRGQDVALRCDPISGHVSLYWYRQALGQGPEFLTYFNYEAQQDKSGLPNDRFSAERPEGSISTLTIQRTEQRDSAMYRCASSLQQGYGELFFGEGSRLTVL.

The V call is TRBV30, the J call TRBJ1-5; 10 nucleotides agree with TRBD1. In germline, CDR1 is GTSNPN, CDR2 SVGIG (reference sequence). Germline trimming cut 0 bases from V and 3 bases from J; bases unmatched to any gene: 5. CDR3 size: 16 residues. The CDR3 protein is CAWSVPGTGVNQPQHF. The CDR3 nucleotides read TGTGCCTGGAGTGTACCGGGGACAGGGGTCAATCAGCCCCAGCATTTT.

V and J are TRBV6-5 and TRBJ2-3; TRBD1 might be the D (5 bases). Germline V gene data show CDR1 as MNHEY and CDR2 as SVGAGI. Trimming took off 6 bases at V and 4 bases at J, with 14 bases between the two ends. The CDR3 is 14 amino acids. CDR3 in amino acids: CASRQAKGPDTQYF. The CDR3 DNA sequence: TGTGCCAGCAGACAGGCCAAAGGGCCAGATACGCAGTATTTT.

The CDR3 coding sequence is TGTGCCAGCAGCCCAGTGCGGCGATCACCCCTCCACTTT. It translates to CASSPVRRSPLHF. The chain uses TRBV5-6 and TRBJ1-6, with D unclear. CDR3 length: 13 residues. V lost 4 bases to trimming and J lost 10 bases, with 12 bases between them. The germline CDR1 and CDR2 sequences are SGHDT and YYEEEE.

The genes are TRBV5-1 and TRBJ1-6, with D maybe TRBD1 (6 bases). This CDR3 has 16 residues. The germline CDR1 and CDR2 sequences are SGHRS and YFSETQ. The V and J ends lost 0 bases and 9 bases respectively, with 16 bases between them. CDR3 sequence reads: CASSLGAGDVGSPLHF. DNA of the CDR3: TGCGCCAGCAGCTTGGGGGCAGGGGATGTTGGTTCACCCCTCCACTTT.

The chain is built from TRBV5-8 and TRBJ2-1; no reliable D call. CDR1 SGHTS and CDR2 YDEGEE come from the germline V gene. This CDR3 region has 13 residues. V was clipped by 6 bases and J by 6 bases, with 13 bases between them. The CDR3 reads CASNPGPSNEQFF. The CDR3 DNA follows: TGTGCCAGCAACCCTGGCCCGTCCAATGAGCAGTTCTTC. The complete variable domain, with remaining parts taken from reference TRBV5-8 and TRBJ2-1, reads EAGVTQSPTHLIKTRGQQATLRCSPISGHTSVYWYQQALGLGLQFLLWYDEGEERNRGNFPPRFSGRQFPNYSSELNVNALELEDSALYLCASNPGPSNEQFFGPGTRLTVL.

The V call is TRBV5-6, the J call TRBJ2-1; D might be TRBD1 (6 bases). Trimming removed 4 bases at V and 7 bases at J, with 27 bases between. CDR3 length: 18 amino acids. CDR1 is SGHDT and CDR2 is YYEEEE in the germline V gene. The chain's CDR3 is CASSPPALTGPRRNEQFF. As DNA, the CDR3 is TGTGCCAGCAGCCCCCCCGCGTTGACAGGTCCGAGGAGGAATGAGCAGTTCTTC.

The V and J genes are TRBV5-1 and TRBJ1-2; TRBD1 agrees at 8 bases. Germline V gene data show CDR1 as SGHRS and CDR2 as YFSETQ. Trimming at V came to 0 bases and at J to 4 bases, leaving 2 bases not matched to a gene. The CDR3 runs to 14 residues. Here the CDR3 reads CASSLGGTGYGYTF. The DNA of the CDR3 is TGCGCCAGCAGCTTGGGGGGGACAGGCTATGGCTACACCTTC.

The chain links TRBV5-6 to TRBJ2-6; D call uncertain. CDR1 and CDR2 (germline): SGHDT, YYEEEE. Trimming pared 1 base from V and 0 bases from J, leaving 11 bases between. The CDR3 is made up of 17 amino acids. CDR3 region: CASSLSTVPSGANVLTF. The CDR3 DNA reads TGTGCCAGCAGCTTGTCCACAGTTCCCTCTGGGGCCAACGTCCTGACTTTC.

V usage is TRBV5-6 and J usage is TRBJ2-7, with a possible D match to TRBD2 (5 bases). Trimming cost V 1 base and J 2 bases, with 10 bases left between them. The CDR3 length is 14 residues. Germline V gives CDR1 SGHDT, CDR2 YYEEEE. CDR3 coding DNA: TGTGCCAGCAGCTTGCGAGGGCTTGCCTACGAGCAGTACTTC. It yields the protein CASSLRGLAYEQYF.

There are a few counts of this clone. V and J are TRBV4-1 and TRBJ1-5, with D unresolved. V dropped 0 bases and J dropped 13 bases, with 13 bases sitting between them. The CDR3 extends over 13 amino acids. Germline CDR1 is MGHRA and CDR2 is YSYEKL. The CDR3 is CASSQDQAPPQHF. The CDR3 DNA sequence: TGCGCCAGCAGCCAAGATCAGGCCCCTCCACAGCATTTT.